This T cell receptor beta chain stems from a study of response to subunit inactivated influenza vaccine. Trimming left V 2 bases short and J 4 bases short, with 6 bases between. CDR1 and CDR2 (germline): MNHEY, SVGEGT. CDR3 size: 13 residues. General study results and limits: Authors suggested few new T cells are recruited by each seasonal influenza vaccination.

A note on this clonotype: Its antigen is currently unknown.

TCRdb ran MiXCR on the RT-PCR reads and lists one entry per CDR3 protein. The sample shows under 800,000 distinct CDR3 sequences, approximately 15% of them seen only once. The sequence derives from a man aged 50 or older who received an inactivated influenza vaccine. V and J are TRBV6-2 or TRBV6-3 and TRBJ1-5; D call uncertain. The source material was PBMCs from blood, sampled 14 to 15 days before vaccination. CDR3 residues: CASSYGENQPQHF. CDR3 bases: TGTGCCAGCAGTTACGGTGAGAATCAGCCCCAGCATTTT.